This T cell receptor beta chain was profiled in a study of blood T cell repertoires in COVID-19. Whole-study context: The United States, Italy and Spain supplied acute and convalescent COVID-19 samples. From T cells, B-cell-depleted T cells, or PBMCs came the material, which was cDNA or gDNA.

Germline assignment: CDR1 LNHDA and CDR2 SQIVND (reference sequence). This CDR3 contains 15 residues. Trimming removed 7 bases from V and 2 bases from J; junction bases left unmatched: 4. Original processing notes: Counts of nucleated cells, estimated from reference gene primer amplification, were obtained. Measured with immunoSEQ multiplex PCR; TCRdb has only the in-frame clones, and not every one. That table is the source of V, J and clone size, and D and trimming were worked out from the DNA. Among about 58,000 clones listed, approximately 80% were seen once. Seattle cases were enrolled at active infection and followed longitudinally.

The specimen was peripheral blood. The TCR was taken from a man in his 60s with COVID-19, enrolled during active disease. The genes are TRBV19 and TRBJ2-1, with 11 bases fitting TRBD2. CDR3 nucleotide sequence: TGTGCCAGTACCGTTAGCGGGAGGGCCTACAATGAGCAGTTCTTC. Its protein product is CASTVSGRAYNEQFF.